Reported below is one T cell receptor (beta chain). This sample stems from a study of blood T cell repertoires in COVID-19. In the study overall: Whether acute or convalescent, the COVID-19 samples came from the United States, Italy and Spain. The cDNA or gDNA used as material had been derived from T cells, B-cell-depleted T cells, or PBMCs.

Assay used: immunoSEQ multiplex PCR; TCRdb lists only in-frame clones, some missing. Of fewer than 85,000 clones in the sample, roughly 91% were seen once. V was clipped by 7 bases and J by 4 bases, with 11 bases between them. This CDR3 is built from 13 residues. This receptor was taken from a woman aged 45-65 years in a cohort sampled during active COVID-19. The chain recombines TRBV12-3 or TRBV12-4 with TRBJ2-1; possible D gene TRBD2, 6 bases. The sequenced sample consisted of peripheral blood. The CDR3 bases are TGTGCCAGCATTAGCGGCTCTTACAATGAGCAGTTCTTC. Protein product: CASISGSYNEQFF.